These 21 T cell receptor beta chains originate from one sample sequenced in a study of T cell responses to AZD1222 COVID-19 vaccine. Sequencing was performed with immunoSEQ multiplex PCR; in TCRdb, only in-frame clones are kept and a portion is missing. The sample has 150,000 or so clones, more than 80% seen once. Sequences were derived from peripheral blood, sampled on day 0 of AZD1222 vaccination. All receptors derive from an adult in good health.

This clone was picked up a small number of times. The chain joins TRBV7-8 to TRBJ2-2; the D is unclear. V lost 5 bases to trimming and J lost 5 bases, with 12 bases between them. The CDR3 covers 14 residues. Germline lookup yields CDR1 SGHVS and CDR2 FQNEAQ. CDR3 sequence: CASSPTTPTGELFF. The CDR3 DNA sequence: TGTGCCAGCAGCCCAACGACCCCAACCGGGGAGCTGTTTTTT.

The V gene is TRBV24-1, the J gene TRBJ2-1; D gene unclear. Deletions cut 4 bases from V and 8 bases from J, with 8 bases between. CDR3 length: 12 amino acids. Germline V CDR1 and CDR2: KGHDR, SFDVKD. The CDR3 nucleotides are TGTGCCACCAGTGACAGTGGGGATGAGCAGTTCTTC. Translating it yields CATSDSGDEQFF.

This rearrangement joins TRBV7-2 to TRBJ1-6; no clear D gene. Germline CDR1 and CDR2: SGHTA and FQGNSA. The CDR3 extends over 16 amino acids. Trimming stripped 1 base from V and 0 bases from J, with 7 bases between. The CDR3 DNA reads as TGTGCCAGCAGCTTAGATCAAAGCTCCTATAATTCACCCCTCCACTTT. Protein: CASSLDQSSYNSPLHF.

The chain joins TRBV4-3 to TRBJ2-3, with D tentatively TRBD1 (6 bases). Germline V gene lookup returns CDR1 LGHNA and CDR2 YSLEER. CDR3 length: 15 residues. Between the trimmed V and J ends, which lost 2 bases and 3 bases, there was a span of 12 bases. The CDR3 region is CASSQIRGRTDTQYF. The CDR3, as DNA: TGCGCCAGCAGCCAAATCAGGGGCCGTACAGATACGCAGTATTTT.

This chain joins TRBV5-5 and TRBJ1-2; D is possibly TRBD1 (6 bases). The CDR3 has 14 residues. V lost 1 base, J lost 1 base, and 8 bases lay in between. The germline V gene encodes CDR1 SGHKS and CDR2 YYEKEE (reference sequence). The CDR3 DNA reads as TGTGCCAGCAGCTTGTTAGGGGGTAACTATGGCTACACCTTC. It translates to CASSLLGGNYGYTF.

This chain joins TRBV11-2 and TRBJ2-7; D possibly corresponds to TRBD1 (5 bases). Germline V gene data show CDR1 as SGHAT and CDR2 as FQNNGV. The CDR3 is 13 residues long. Trimming removed 5 bases from V and 2 bases from J, with 10 bases in between. The CDR3 DNA reads as TGTGCCAGCAGCCCAAGGGGTGCCTACGAGCAGTACTTC. Translated, it gives CASSPRGAYEQYF.

The rearrangement joins TRBV10-3 to TRBJ2-7; D remains ambiguous. Germline loops: CDR1 ENHRY, CDR2 SYGVKD. V lost 3 bases and J lost 3, with 6 bases in between. The CDR3 consists of 12 residues. Here the CDR3 reads CAISEKGYEQYF. In nucleotides, the CDR3 is TGTGCCATCAGTGAAAAGGGCTACGAGCAGTACTTC.

The V gene is TRBV7-8, the J gene TRBJ1-5; D call uncertain. Germline V gene lookup returns CDR1 SGHVS and CDR2 FQNEAQ. The CDR3 has 16 amino acids. The ends were cut back, 6 bases at V and 1 base at J, with 16 bases in the middle. The CDR3 loop reads CASRLERYGSNQPQHF. For the CDR3, the DNA is TGTGCCAGCAGGCTAGAACGGTACGGGAGCAATCAGCCCCAGCATTTT. Drawing the rest from reference TRBV7-8 and TRBJ1-5, the complete variable domain is GAGVSQSPRYKVAKRGQDVALRCDPISGHVSLFWYQQALGQGPEFLTYFQNEAQLDKSGLPSDRFFAERPEGSVSTLKIQRTQQEDSAVYLCASRLERYGSNQPQHFGDGTRLSIL.

The chain carries TRBV20-1 and TRBJ2-5; 10 bases align to TRBD1. The CDR3 is 14 amino acids. V lost 3 bases and J lost 3; bases outside the gene matches: 4. Germline assignment: CDR1 DFQATT and CDR2 SNEGSKA (reference sequence). CDR3 in DNA: TGCAGTGCTAGTCCCGGGACAGGGGAAGAGACCCAGTACTTC. Protein: CSASPGTGEETQYF.

The chain links TRBV7-9 to TRBJ2-7, with 7 nucleotides matching TRBD2. The CDR3 has 14 residues. V shed 4 bases, J shed 1 base, and the junction held 4 bases outside the gene matches. Germline V gives CDR1 SEHNR, CDR2 FQNEAQ (reference sequence). CDR3 amino acids: CASSSASGSYEQYF. DNA of the CDR3: TGTGCCAGCAGCTCCGCTAGCGGTTCCTACGAGCAGTACTTC. The variable domain in full, completed from reference TRBV7-9 and TRBJ2-7, reads DTGVSQNPRHKITKRGQNVTFRCDPISEHNRLYWYRQTLGQGPEFLTYFQNEAQLEKSRLLSDRFSAERPKGSFSTLEIQRTEQGDSAMYLCASSSASGSYEQYFGPGTRLTVT.

CDR3 sequence reads: CASSYPAGGANYGYTF. DNA for the CDR3: TGTGCCAGCAGTTACCCAGCAGGCGGAGCTAACTATGGCTACACCTTC. This chain joins TRBV6-5 and TRBJ1-2, with D hard to call. Trimming shortened V by 2 bases and J by 0 bases, and 13 bases separated the two germline ends. The CDR3 runs 16 residues. Germline V gives CDR1 MNHEY, CDR2 SVGAGI.

J is TRBJ2-2 and V is TRBV7-2; 7 nucleotides align to TRBD2. CDR1 and CDR2 (germline): SGHTA, FQGNSA. The CDR3 contains 15 residues. J gave up 6 bases and V 6 bases, and 10 bases lay outside the gene matches. The CDR3 sequence is CASRKGLAAPGELFF. The CDR3 DNA reads TGTGCCAGCAGAAAGGGGCTAGCGGCCCCCGGGGAGCTGTTTTTT.

J is TRBJ2-7 and V is TRBV23-1; unclear D gene. TRBV23-1 is annotated as an ORF whose role is uncertain. This CDR3 is built from 16 residues. Between the trimmed V and J ends, which lost 0 bases and 3 bases, there was a span of 15 bases. The CDR3: CASSQSTARLVYEQYF. In DNA, the CDR3 is TGCGCCAGCAGTCAATCGACGGCTAGATTAGTCTACGAGCAGTACTTC.

This clone was observed a handful of times. Other nucleotide sequences in the sample specify the same CDR3. V is TRBV18 and J is TRBJ1-2, with D possibly TRBD1 on 6 matching bases. The CDR3 extends over 13 amino acids. Trimming took 2 bases from V and 4 from J, leaving 8 bases between them. Germline lookup yields CDR1 KGHSH and CDR2 LQKENI. This CDR3 reads CASSPRTVYGYTF. The CDR3 DNA sequence: TGTGCCAGCTCACCAAGGACAGTCTATGGCTACACCTTC.

The chain employs TRBV7-9 and TRBJ1-5; TRBD1 might be the D (5 bases). Germline-derived CDR1 and CDR2 are SEHNR and FQNEAQ (reference sequence). This CDR3 comprises 13 residues. V gave up 8 bases and J gave up 2 bases, with 10 bases separating them. In DNA, the CDR3 is TGTGCCAGCGCCTTGGGGGGCAATCAGCCCCAGCATTTT. This encodes CASALGGNQPQHF.

The chain employs TRBV2 and TRBJ1-2; no clear D gene. V lost 4 bases and J lost 8, with 11 bases in between. The CDR3 is 12 amino acids. CDR1 is SNHLY and CDR2 is FYNNEI in the germline V gene. The CDR3 nucleotides are TGTGCCAGCAGTGCCGAAATAGGGGGCTACACCTTC. It is translated as CASSAEIGGYTF. Drawing the rest from reference TRBV2 and TRBJ1-2, the complete variable domain is EPEVTQTPSHQVTQMGQEVILRCVPISNHLYFYWYRQILGQKVEFLVSFYNNEISEKSEIFDDQFSVERPDGSNFTLKIRSTKLEDSAMYFCASSAEIGGYTFGSGTRLTVV.

The genes are TRBV7-2 and TRBJ2-1; TRBD2 matches 9 bases. V lost 4 bases to trimming and J lost 12 bases; unmatched junction nucleotides: 10. The CDR3 consists of 14 residues. Germline loops: CDR1 SGHTA, CDR2 FQGNSA. The CDR3 region is CASSSGLARGGQFF. In DNA form, the CDR3 reads TGTGCCAGCAGCTCCGGACTAGCGCGGGGGGGGCAGTTCTTC.

This clone was counted once. This chain connects TRBV9 to TRBJ1-4; 7 bases align to TRBD1. Germline-derived CDR1 and CDR2 are SGDLS and YYNGEE. The CDR3 is made up of 14 amino acids. V trimming: 4 bases; J trimming: 7 bases; junction bases outside the gene matches: 7. CDR3: CASSPRPGGEKLFF. In DNA form, the CDR3 reads TGTGCCAGCAGCCCGCGACCAGGGGGTGAAAAACTGTTTTTT.

This clone was picked up a small number of times. The chain employs TRBV6-5 and TRBJ2-7, with TRBD1 matching 9 bases. V gave up 2 bases and J gave up 6 bases; unmatched junction bases: 8. The CDR3 extends over 15 amino acids. Germline V gives CDR1 MNHEY, CDR2 SVGAGI. DNA for the CDR3: TGTGCCAGCAGTTACGTCGGGACAGGGCATCTCGAGCAGTACTTC. It specifies CASSYVGTGHLEQYF.

This clone was seen once. The genes are TRBV3-1 (or the pseudogene TRBV3-2) and TRBJ1-3; D is possibly TRBD1 (6 bases). CDR3 length: 16 residues. Trimming removed 5 bases at V and 10 bases at J, with 24 bases between. Per the germline V gene, CDR1 is LGHDT and CDR2 is YNNKEL (reference sequence). The CDR3 DNA is TGTGCCAGCAGCAGTCCTCTCTCCGGGACACCCTGGACCATATATTTT. As protein: CASSSPLSGTPWTIYF.

V is TRBV6-5 and J is TRBJ1-2; D gene ambiguous. The CDR3 totals 14 residues. V was trimmed by 7 bases and J by 2 bases, leaving 14 bases between them. Germline V gene sequence: CDR1 MNHEY, CDR2 SVGAGI. The CDR3 region is CASKRERQNYGYTF. In DNA form, the CDR3 reads TGTGCCAGCAAAAGAGAGCGCCAAAACTATGGCTACACCTTC.